This T cell receptor beta chain derives from a study of cytomegalovirus exposure and HLA in healthy donors. Worth noting for this clone: Its antigen is not identified.

Study conclusions and caveats: TCR beta V- and J-gene trimming, according to a later analysis, was linked to a missense DCLRE1C variant. Common viral pathogens seemed to be connected with several of the most significant clusters, according to a later analysis.

Primers included in the PCR were 60 Vbeta and 13 Jbeta primers. Repertoires were generated with immunoSEQ multiplex PCR, while TCRdb's copy carries only in-frame clones and drops some. The table records around 150,000 clones, around four fifths of them present only once. The germline CDR1 and CDR2 sequences are MGHDK and SYGVNS. V was cut by 5 bases and J by 1 base, with 11 bases left in between. The CDR3 length is 14 residues. The rearrangement joins TRBV25-1 to TRBJ1-1, with D perhaps matching TRBD1 (6 bases). This clonotype originated in a male donor in good health and CMV-seropositive. Sequenced input: PBMCs. CDR3 nucleotide sequence: TGTGCCAGCAGTAGGGAACAGGGGAACACTGAAGCTTTCTTT. Its protein product is CASSREQGNTEAFF.